Listed below are T cell receptor beta chains from one sample, sequenced in a study of response to subunit inactivated influenza vaccine. MiXCR was run by TCRdb on the RT-PCR reads, yielding one entry per CDR3 protein. The data hold hundreds of thousands of distinct CDR3 sequences, with 10% to 15% observed a single time. The starting material was PBMCs from blood, obtained on the day of vaccination. All receptors come from a man aged 50-59 years who received an inactivated influenza vaccine. CDR3s include the opening cysteine and the closing phenylalanine or tryptophan. A D gene is named only where the DNA matches it firmly. Clone size is shown for a subset of rows, as once, few, many or a class of expanded clone.

TRBD1	TRBV6-2/TRBV6-3	-	CASSYSPGQGKDEQFF
TRBD2	TRBV6-1	few	CASRRGARADTQYF
-	TRBV20-1	few	CSARGGAHSTDTQYF
-	TRBV7-2	few	CASSLWGFSYEQYF
TRBD2	TRBV20-1	-	CSAPISGGLYNEQFF
-	TRBV7-2	-	CASSLTGVRWDEQFF
TRBD1	TRBV20-1	-	CSAGQDLNTEAFF
TRBD1	TRBV7-7	-	CASSPGQGPWDEQFF
-	TRBV7-9	few	CASSLVAWGANEQYF
TRBD1	TRBV7-8	few	CASSLRTGSPYGYTF
TRBD1	TRBV7-9	-	CASRPGQYSSTDTQYF
TRBD2	TRBV12-3/TRBV12-4	few	CASTRTSGTSFYEQYF
TRBD1	TRBV12-3/TRBV12-4	few	CASSSQGQGEETQYF
-	TRBV10-3	many	CATRDPSNQPQHF
-	TRBV10-2	few	CASSLAGEKLFF
-	TRBV6-5	few	CASSYRGGELFF
TRBD1	TRBV20-1	few	CSATDRGRPYEQYF
TRBD2	TRBV29-1	-	CSVEPFSGGGNEQFF
-	TRBV19	few	CASSPGNNYGYTF
-	TRBV12-3/TRBV12-4	-	CASSLDGRRETQYF
-	TRBV12-3/TRBV12-4	-	CASSRLGQPQHF
-	TRBV27	-	CASSLRFGTSPIEKLFF